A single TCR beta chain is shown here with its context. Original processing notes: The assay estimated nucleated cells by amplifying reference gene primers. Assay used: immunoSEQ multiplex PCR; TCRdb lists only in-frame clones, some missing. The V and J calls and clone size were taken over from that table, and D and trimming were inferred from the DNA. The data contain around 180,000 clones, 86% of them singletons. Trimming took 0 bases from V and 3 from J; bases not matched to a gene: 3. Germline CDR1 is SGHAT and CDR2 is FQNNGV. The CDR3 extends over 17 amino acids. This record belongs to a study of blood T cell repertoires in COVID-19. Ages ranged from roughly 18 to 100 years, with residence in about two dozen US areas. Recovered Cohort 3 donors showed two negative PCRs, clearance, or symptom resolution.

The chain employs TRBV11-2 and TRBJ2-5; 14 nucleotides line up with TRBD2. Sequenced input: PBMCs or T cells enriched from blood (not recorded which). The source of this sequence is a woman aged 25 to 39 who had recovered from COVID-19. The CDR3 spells CASSLETSGRAKETQYF. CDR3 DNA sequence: TGTGCCAGCAGCTTAGAGACTAGCGGGAGGGCCAAAGAGACCCAGTACTTC.